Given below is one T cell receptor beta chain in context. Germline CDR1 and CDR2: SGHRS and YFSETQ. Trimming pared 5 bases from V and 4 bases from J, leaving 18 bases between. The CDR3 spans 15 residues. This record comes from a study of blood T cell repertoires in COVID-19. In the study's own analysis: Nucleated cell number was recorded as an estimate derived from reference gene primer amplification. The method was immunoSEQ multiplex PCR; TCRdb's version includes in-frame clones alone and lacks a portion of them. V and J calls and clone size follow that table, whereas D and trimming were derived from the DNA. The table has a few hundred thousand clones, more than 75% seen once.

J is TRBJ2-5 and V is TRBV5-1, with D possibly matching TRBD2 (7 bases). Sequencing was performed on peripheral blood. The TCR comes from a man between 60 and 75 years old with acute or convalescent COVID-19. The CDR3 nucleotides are TGCGCCAGCAGGGCGGGGGCAGGGAGTGGAGAGACCCAGTACTTC. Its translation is CASRAGAGSGETQYF.